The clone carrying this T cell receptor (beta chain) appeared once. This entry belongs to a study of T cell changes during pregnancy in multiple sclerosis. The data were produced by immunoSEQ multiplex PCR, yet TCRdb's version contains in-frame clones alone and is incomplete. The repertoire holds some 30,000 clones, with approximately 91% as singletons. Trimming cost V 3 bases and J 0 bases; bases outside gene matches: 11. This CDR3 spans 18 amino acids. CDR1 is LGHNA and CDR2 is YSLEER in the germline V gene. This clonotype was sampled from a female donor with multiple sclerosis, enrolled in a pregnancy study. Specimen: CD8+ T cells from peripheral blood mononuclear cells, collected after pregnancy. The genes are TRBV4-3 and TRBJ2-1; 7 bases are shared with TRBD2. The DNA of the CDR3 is TGCGCCAGCAGCCACCGTCAAGGGCTAGCGGACTCCTACAATGAGCAGTTCTTC. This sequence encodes CASSHRQGLADSYNEQFF.